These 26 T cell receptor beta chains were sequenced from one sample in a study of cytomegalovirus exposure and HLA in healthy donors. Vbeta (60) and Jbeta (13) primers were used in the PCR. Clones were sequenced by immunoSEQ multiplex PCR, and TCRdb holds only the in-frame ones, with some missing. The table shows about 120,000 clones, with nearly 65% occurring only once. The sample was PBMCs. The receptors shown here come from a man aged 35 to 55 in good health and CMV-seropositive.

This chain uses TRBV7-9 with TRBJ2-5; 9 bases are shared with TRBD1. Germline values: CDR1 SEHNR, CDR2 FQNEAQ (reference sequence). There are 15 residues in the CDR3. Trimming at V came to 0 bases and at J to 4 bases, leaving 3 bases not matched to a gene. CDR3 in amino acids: CASSLAGQGGETQYF. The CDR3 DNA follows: TGTGCCAGCAGCTTAGCGGGACAGGGTGGAGAGACCCAGTACTTC.

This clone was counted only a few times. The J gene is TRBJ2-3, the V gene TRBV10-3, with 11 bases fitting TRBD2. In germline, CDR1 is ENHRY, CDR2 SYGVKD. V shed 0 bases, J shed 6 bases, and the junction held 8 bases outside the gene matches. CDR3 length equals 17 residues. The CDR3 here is CAISESDSGRASDTQYF. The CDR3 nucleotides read TGTGCCATCAGTGAGTCCGATAGCGGGAGGGCCTCTGATACGCAGTATTTT.

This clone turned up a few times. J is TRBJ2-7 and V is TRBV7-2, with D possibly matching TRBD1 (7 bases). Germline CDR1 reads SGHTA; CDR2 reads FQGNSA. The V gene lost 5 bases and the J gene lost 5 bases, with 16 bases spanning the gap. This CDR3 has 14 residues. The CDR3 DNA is TGTGCCAGCAGCAGGACAGGACTACTGGACGAGCAGTACTTC. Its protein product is CASSRTGLLDEQYF.

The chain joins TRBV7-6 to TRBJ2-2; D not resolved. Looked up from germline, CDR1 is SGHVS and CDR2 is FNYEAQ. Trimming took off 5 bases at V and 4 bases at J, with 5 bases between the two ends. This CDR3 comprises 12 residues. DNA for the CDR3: TGTGCCAGCAGCCAGGCCACCGGGGAGCTGTTTTTT. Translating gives CASSQATGELFF.

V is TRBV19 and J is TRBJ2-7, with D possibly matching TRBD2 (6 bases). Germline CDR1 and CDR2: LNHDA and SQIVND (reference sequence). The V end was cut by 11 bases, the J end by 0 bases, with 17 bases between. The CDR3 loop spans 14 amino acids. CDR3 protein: CAGTGRGTSYEQYF. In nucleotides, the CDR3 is TGTGCCGGGACGGGGCGGGGAACCTCCTACGAGCAGTACTTC.

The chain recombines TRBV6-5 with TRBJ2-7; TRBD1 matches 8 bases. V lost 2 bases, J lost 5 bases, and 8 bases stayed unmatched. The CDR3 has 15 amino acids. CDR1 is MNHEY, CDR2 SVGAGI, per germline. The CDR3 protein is CASSYRRDRLHEQYF. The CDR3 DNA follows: TGTGCCAGCAGTTACCGGAGGGACAGGTTGCACGAGCAGTACTTC.

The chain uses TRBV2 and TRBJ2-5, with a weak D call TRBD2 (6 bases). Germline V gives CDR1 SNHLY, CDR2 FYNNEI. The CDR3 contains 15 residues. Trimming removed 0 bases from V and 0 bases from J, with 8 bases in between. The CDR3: CASSEADYYQETQYF. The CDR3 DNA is TGTGCCAGCAGTGAAGCGGACTACTACCAAGAGACCCAGTACTTC. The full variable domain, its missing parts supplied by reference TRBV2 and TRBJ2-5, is EPEVTQTPSHQVTQMGQEVILRCVPISNHLYFYWYRQILGQKVEFLVSFYNNEISEKSEIFDDQFSVERPDGSNFTLKIRSTKLEDSAMYFCASSEADYYQETQYFGPGTRLLVL.

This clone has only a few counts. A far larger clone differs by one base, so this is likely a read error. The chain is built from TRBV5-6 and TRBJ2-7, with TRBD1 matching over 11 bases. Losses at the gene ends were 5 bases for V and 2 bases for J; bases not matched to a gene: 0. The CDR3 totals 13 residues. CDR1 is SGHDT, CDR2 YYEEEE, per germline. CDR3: CASRDRGPYEQYF. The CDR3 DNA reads TGTGCCAGCAGGGACAGGGGGCCCTACGAGCAGTACTTC.

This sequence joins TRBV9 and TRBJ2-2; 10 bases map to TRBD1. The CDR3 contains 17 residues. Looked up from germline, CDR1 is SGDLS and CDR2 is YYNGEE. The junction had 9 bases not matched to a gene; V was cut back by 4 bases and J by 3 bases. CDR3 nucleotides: TGTGCCAGCAGCTCACGTCCCGGGACAGGGGACACCGGGGAGCTGTTTTTT. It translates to CASSSRPGTGDTGELFF.

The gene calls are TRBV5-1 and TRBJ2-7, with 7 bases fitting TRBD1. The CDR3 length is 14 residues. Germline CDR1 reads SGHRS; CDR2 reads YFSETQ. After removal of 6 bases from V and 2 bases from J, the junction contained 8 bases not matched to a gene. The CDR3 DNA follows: TGCGCCAGCAAGGCGAAGGGGGCTCCCTACGAGCAGTACTTC. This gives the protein CASKAKGAPYEQYF.

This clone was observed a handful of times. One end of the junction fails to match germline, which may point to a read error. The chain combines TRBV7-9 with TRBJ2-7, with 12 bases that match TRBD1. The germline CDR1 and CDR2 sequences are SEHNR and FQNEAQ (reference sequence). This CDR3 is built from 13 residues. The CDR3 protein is CASRDRGPYEQYF. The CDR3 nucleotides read TGCGCCAGCAGGGACAGGGGGCCCTACGAGCAGTACTTC.

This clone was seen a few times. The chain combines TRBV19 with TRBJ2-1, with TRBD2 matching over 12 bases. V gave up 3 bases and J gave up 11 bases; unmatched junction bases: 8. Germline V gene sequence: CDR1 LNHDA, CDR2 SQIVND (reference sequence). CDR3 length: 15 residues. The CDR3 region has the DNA TGTGCCAGTAGTATCGGCGGGCTAGCGGGGGGGCAGCAGTTCTTC. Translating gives CASSIGGLAGGQQFF. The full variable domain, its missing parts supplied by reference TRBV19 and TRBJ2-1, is DGGITQSPKYLFRKEGQNVTLSCEQNLNHDAMYWYRQDPGQGLRLIYYSQIVNDFQKGDIAEGYSVSREKKESFPLTVTSAQKNPTAFYLCASSIGGLAGGQQFFGPGTRLTVL.

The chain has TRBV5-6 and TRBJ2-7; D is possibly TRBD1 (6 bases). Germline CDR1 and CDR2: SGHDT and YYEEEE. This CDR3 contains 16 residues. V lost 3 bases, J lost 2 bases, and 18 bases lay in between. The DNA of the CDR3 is TGTGCCAGCAGCTCGAGGGACAATTATCGCCCCTACGAGCAGTACTTC. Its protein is CASSSRDNYRPYEQYF.

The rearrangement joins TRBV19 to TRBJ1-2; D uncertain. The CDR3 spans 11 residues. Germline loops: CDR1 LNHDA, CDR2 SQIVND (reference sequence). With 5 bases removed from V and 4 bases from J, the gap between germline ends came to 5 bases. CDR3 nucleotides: TGTGCCAGTAGTTCCGGCTATGGCTACACCTTC. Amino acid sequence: CASSSGYGYTF.

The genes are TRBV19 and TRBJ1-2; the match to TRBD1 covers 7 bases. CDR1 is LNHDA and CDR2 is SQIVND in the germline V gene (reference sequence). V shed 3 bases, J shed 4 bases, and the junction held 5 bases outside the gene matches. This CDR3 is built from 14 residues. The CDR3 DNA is TGTGCCAGTAGTATCGGGACAGAGCTCTATGGCTACACCTTC. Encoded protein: CASSIGTELYGYTF.

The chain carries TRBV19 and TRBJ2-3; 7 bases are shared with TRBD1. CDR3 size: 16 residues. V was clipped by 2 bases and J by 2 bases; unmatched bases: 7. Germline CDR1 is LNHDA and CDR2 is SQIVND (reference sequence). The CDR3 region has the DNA TGTGCCAGTAGTATAATTGCAGGGGGAAACACAGATACGCAGTATTTT. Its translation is CASSIIAGGNTDTQYF.

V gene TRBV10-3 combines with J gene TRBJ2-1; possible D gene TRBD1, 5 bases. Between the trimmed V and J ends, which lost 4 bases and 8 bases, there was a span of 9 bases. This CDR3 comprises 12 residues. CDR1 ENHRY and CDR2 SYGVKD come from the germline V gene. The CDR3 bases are TGTGCCATCAGTGCCCTAGGGGATGAGCAGTTCTTC. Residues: CAISALGDEQFF.

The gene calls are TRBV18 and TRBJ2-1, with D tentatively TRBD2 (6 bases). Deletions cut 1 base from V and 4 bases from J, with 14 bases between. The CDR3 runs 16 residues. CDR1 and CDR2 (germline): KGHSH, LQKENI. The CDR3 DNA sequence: TGTGCCAGCTCACCACGTCTCCTAGCGACATACAATGAGCAGTTCTTC. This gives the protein CASSPRLLATYNEQFF.

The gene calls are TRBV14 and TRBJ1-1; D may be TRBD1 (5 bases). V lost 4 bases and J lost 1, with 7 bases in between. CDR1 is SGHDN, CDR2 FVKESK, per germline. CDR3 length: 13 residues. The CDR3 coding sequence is TGTGCCAGCAGCCGAGGACAGAACACTGAAGCTTTCTTT. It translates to CASSRGQNTEAFF.

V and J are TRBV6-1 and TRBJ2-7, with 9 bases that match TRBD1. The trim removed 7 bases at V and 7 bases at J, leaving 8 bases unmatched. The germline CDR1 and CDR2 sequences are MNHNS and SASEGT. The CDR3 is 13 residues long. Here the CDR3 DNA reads TGTGCCAGCACCCTGGGACAGGGAGAGGAGCAGTACTTC. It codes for CASTLGQGEEQYF.

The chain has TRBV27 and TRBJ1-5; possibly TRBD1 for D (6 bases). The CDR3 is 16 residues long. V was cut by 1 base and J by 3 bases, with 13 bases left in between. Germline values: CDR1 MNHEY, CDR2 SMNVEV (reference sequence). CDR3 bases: TGTGCCAGCAGTTTATGGGCAGGGGCCCTCAATCAGCCCCAGCATTTT. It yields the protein CASSLWAGALNQPQHF.

Here the CDR3 reads CASSGTADSNQPQHF. The CDR3 nucleotides are TGTGCCAGCAGCGGGACAGCTGATAGCAATCAGCCCCAGCATTTT. V and J are TRBV7-2 and TRBJ1-5, with 7 positions matching TRBD1. Germline V gene data show CDR1 as SGHTA and CDR2 as FQGNSA. Trimming at V came to 5 bases and at J to 0 bases, leaving 4 bases not matched to a gene. There are 15 residues in the CDR3.

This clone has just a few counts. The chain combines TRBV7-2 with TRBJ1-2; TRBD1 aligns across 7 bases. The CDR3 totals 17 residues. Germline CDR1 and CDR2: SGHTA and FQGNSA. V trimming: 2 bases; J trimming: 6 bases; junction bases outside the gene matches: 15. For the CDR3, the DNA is TGTGCCAGCAGCTTAACTGTGGGGGACAGCTTATTGGATGGCTACACCTTC. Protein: CASSLTVGDSLLDGYTF.

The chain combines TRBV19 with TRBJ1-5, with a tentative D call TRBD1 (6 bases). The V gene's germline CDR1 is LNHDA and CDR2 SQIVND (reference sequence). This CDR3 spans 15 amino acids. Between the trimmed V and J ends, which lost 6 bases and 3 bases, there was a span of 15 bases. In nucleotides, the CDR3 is TGTGCCAGTAGCCCGCAGGGGACCCTCAATCAGCCCCAGCATTTT. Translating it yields CASSPQGTLNQPQHF.

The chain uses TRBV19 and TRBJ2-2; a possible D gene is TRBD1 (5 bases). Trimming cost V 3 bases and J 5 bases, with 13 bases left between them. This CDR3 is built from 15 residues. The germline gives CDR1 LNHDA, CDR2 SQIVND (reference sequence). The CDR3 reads CASSIGREGTGELFF. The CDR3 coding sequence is TGTGCCAGTAGTATCGGCAGGGAAGGGACCGGGGAGCTGTTTTTT.

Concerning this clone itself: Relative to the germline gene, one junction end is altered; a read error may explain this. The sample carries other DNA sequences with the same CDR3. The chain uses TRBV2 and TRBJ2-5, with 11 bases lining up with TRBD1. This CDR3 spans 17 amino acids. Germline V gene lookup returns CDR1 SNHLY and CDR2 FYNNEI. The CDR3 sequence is CASSASGTGGNQETQYF. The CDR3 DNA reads TGTGCCAGCAGTGCCTCCGGGACAGGGGGAAACCAAGAGACTCAGTACTTC.